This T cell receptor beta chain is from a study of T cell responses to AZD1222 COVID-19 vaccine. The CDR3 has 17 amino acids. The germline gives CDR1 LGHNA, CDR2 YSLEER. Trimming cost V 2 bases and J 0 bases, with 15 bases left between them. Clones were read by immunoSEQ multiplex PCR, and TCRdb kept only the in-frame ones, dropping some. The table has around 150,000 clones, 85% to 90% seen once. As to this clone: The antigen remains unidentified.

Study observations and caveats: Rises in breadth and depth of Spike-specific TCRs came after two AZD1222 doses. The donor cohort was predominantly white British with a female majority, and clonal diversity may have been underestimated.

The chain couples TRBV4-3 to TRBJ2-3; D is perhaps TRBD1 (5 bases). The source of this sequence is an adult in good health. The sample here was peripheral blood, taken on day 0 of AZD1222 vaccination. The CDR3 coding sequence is TGCGCCAGCAGCCAAAGGGGAACAGGAACTAGCACAGATACGCAGTATTTT. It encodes CASSQRGTGTSTDTQYF.